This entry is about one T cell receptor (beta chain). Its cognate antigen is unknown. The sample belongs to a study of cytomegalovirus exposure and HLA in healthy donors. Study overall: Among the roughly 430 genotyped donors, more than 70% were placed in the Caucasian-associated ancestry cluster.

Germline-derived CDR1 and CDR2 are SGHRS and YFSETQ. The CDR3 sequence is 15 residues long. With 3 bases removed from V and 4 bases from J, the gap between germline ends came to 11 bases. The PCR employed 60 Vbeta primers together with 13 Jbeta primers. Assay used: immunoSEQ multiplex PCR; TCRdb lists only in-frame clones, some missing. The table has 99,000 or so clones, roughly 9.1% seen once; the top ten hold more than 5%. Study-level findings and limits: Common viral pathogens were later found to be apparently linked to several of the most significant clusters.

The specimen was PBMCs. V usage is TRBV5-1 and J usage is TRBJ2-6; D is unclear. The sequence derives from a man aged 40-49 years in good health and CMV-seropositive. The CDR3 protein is CASSSSLLGANVLTF. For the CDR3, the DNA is TGCGCCAGCAGCTCAAGCCTTCTGGGGGCCAACGTCCTGACTTTC.